The clone carrying this TCR beta chain was counted at least ten times. Its antigen is unidentified. The data were obtained in a study of T cells in Graves' hyperthyroidism and ophthalmopathy. TCR beta CDR3 region amplification was performed from RNA transcripts. In the first-round RT-PCR of the TCR CDR3, the HTBI primer set was used. Via MiXCR, TCRdb re-called the multiplex PCR reads, giving one row per CDR3 protein. The repertoire holds about 49,000 distinct CDR3 sequences, about 53% seen once, with roughly 30% in the top ten. In germline, CDR1 is SGHDN, CDR2 FVKESK. This CDR3 has 16 residues. Trimming shortened V by 4 bases and J by 1 base, and 13 bases separated the two germline ends. Clinicians diagnosed patients from clinical symptoms, serum thyroxine and TRAb, thyroid ultrasound and orbital computed tomography. Study conclusions and caveats: Most thyroid clonotypes with frequency above 0.001 were detected in blood.

Specimen: peripheral blood or thyroid tissue (not recorded which). The J gene is TRBJ2-2, the V gene TRBV14; unclear D gene. The clonotype was recovered from a man aged 18 to 29 with Graves' hyperthyroidism. CDR3 residues: CASSPLGYRNTGELFF. The CDR3 region has the DNA TGTGCCAGCAGCCCGCTGGGGTATCGGAACACCGGGGAGCTGTTTTTT.